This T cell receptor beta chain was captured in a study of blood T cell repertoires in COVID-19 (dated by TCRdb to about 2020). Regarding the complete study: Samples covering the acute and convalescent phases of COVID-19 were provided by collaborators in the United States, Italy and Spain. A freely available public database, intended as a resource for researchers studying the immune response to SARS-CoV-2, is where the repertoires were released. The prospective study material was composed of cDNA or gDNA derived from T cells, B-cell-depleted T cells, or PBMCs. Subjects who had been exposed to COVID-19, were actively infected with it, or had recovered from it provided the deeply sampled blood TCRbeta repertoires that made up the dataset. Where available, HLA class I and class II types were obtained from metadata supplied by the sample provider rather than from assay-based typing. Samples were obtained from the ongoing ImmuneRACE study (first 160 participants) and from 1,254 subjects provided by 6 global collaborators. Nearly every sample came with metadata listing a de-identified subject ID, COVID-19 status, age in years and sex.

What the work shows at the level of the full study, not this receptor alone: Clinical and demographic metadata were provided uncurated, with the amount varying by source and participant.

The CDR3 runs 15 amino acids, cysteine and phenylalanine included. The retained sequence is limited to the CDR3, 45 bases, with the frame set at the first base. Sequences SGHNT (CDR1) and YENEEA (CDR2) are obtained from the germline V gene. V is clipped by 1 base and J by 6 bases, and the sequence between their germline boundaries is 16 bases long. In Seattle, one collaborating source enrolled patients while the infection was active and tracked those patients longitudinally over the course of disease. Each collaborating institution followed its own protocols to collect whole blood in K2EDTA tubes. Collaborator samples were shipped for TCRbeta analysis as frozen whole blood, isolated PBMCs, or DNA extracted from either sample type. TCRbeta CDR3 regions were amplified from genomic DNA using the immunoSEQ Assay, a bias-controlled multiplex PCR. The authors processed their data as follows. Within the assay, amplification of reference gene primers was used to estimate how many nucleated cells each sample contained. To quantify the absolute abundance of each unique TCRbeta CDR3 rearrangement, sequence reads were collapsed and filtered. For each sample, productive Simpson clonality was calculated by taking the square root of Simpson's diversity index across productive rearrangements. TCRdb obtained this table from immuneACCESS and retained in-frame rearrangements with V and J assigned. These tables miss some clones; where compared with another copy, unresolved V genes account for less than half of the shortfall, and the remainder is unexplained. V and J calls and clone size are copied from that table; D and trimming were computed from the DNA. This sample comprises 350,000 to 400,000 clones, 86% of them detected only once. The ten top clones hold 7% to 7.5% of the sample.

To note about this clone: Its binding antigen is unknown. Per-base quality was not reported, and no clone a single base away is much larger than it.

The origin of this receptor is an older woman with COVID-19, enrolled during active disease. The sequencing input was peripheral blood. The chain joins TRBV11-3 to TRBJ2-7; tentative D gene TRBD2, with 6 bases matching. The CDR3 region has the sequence CASSLGRGAGSEQYF. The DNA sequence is TGTGCCAGCAGCTTAGGCCGCGGTGCGGGGTCCGAGCAGTACTTC.